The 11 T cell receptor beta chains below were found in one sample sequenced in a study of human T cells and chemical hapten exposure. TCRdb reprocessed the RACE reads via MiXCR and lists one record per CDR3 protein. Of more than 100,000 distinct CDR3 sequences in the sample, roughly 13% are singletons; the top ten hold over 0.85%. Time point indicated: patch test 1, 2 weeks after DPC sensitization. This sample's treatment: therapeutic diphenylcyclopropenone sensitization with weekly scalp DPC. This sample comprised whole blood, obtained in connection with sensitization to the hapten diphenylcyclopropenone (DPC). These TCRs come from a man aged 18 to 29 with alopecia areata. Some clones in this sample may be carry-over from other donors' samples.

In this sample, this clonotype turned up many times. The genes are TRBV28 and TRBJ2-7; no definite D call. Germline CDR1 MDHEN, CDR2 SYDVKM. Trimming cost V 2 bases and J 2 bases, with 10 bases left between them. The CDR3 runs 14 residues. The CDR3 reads CASSLIRRTYEQYF. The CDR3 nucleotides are TGTGCCAGCAGTTTAATCCGCAGGACCTACGAGCAGTACTTC. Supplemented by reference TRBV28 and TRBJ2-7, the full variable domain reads DVKVTQSSRYLVKRTGEKVFLECVQDMDHENMFWYRQDPGLGLRLIYFSYDVKMKEKGDIPEGYSVSREKKERFSLILESASTNQTSMYLCASSLIRRTYEQYFGPGTRLTVT.

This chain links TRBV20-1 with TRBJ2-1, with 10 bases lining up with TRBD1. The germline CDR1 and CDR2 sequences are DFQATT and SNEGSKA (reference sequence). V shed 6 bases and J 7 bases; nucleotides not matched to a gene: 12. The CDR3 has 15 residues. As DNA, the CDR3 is TGCAGTGCCCCCCTCGGACAGGGGGGTTGGAATGAGCAGTTCTTC. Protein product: CSAPLGQGGWNEQFF.

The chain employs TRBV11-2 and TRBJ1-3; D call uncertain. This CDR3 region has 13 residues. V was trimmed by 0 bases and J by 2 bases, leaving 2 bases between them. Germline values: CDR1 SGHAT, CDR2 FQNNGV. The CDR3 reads CASSLDPGNTIYF. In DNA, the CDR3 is TGTGCCAGCAGCTTAGATCCTGGAAACACCATATATTTT. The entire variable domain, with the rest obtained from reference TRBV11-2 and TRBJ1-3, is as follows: EAGVAQSPRYKIIEKRQSVAFWCNPISGHATLYWYQQILGQGPKLLIQFQNNGVVDDSQLPKDRFSAERLKGVDSTLKIQPAKLEDSAVYLCASSLDPGNTIYFGEGSWLTVV.

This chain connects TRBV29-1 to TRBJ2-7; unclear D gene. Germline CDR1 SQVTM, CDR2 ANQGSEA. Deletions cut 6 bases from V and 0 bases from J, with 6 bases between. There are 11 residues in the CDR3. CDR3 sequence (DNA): TGCAGCGTGATATACTCCTACGAGCAGTACTTC. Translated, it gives CSVIYSYEQYF.

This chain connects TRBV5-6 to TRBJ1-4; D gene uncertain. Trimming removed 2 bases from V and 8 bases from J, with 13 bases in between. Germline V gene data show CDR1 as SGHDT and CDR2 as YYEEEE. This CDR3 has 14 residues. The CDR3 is CASSFLGGEEKLFF. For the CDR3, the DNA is TGTGCCAGCAGCTTTCTAGGCGGGGAGGAAAAACTGTTTTTT.

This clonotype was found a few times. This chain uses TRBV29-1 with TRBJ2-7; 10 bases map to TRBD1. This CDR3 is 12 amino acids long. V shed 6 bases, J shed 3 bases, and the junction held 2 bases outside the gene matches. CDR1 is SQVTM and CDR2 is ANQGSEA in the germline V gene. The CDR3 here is CSVRDRGYEQYF. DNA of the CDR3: TGCAGCGTGAGGGACAGGGGCTACGAGCAGTACTTC.

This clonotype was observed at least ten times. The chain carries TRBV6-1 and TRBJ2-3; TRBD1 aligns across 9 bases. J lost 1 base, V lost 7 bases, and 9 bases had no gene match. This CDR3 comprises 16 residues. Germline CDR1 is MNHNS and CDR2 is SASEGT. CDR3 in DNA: TGTGCCAGCACCAATAAGGACAGGGGACGCACAGATACGCAGTATTTT. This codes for CASTNKDRGRTDTQYF.

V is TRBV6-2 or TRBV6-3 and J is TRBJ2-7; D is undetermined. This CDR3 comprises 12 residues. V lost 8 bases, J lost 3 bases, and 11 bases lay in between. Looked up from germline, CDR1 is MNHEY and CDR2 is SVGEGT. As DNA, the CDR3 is TGTGCCAGCGCTGATCCCGTCTACGAGCAGTACTTC. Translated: CASADPVYEQYF.

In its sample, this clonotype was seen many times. The CDR3 region is CASSQDRRGGNTGELFF. The CDR3, as DNA: TGCGCCAGCAGCCAAGATAGGCGGGGGGGAAACACCGGGGAGCTGTTTTTT. V and J are TRBV4-3 and TRBJ2-2; 9 bases are shared with TRBD2. V lost 0 bases to trimming and J lost 2 bases; unmatched junction nucleotides: 4. The CDR3 extends over 17 amino acids. Germline values: CDR1 LGHNA, CDR2 YSLEER.

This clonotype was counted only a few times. The CDR3 sequence: CASSQEPGGTEAFF. The CDR3 coding sequence is TGCGCCAGCAGCCAAGAACCAGGGGGCACTGAAGCTTTCTTT. The chain is built from TRBV4-3 and TRBJ1-1, with 7 nucleotides matching TRBD1. Germline V CDR1 and CDR2: LGHNA, YSLEER. This CDR3 is 14 amino acids long. The V and J ends lost 0 bases and 4 bases, in that order; junction bases with no gene match: 2.

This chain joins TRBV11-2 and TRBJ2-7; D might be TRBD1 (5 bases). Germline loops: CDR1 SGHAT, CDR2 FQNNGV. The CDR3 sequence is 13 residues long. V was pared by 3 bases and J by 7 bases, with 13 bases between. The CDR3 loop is CASSFLYQGEQYF. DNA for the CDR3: TGTGCCAGCAGCTTCTTGTATCAGGGAGAGCAGTACTTC.